The T cell receptor (beta chain) under discussion was sequenced for a study of Ad26.COV2.S vaccination and SARS-CoV-2 variants. About the study: Ad26.COV2.S, an intramuscular injection, was given once or twice 56 days apart.

Worth noting for this clone: What it recognizes is unknown.

The CDR3 loop spans 14 amino acids. V was trimmed by 2 bases and J by 0 bases, leaving 5 bases between them. CDR1 is SGHTA, CDR2 FQGTGA, per germline. The data were produced by immunoSEQ multiplex PCR, yet TCRdb's version contains in-frame clones alone and is incomplete. The sample carries nearly 400,000 clones, approximately 90% recorded once. Treatment given: around 19 received Ad26.COV2.S at low or high dose, single or two shots; roughly five received placebo; per-sample allocation not given. Samples were taken on day 63 after the first vaccine or placebo injection. This adult donor, from Boston, was 18-55 years old. An Ad26 vector expressing Wuhan-strain SARS-CoV-2 spike constituted the vaccine. Study-wide points: Vaccine recipients posted higher spike-specific TCR breadth than their placebo counterparts.

The starting material was peripheral blood, obtained in a trial of Ad26.COV2.S vaccine versus placebo. The sequence was collected from a person aged 18-60 years who received the Ad26.COV2.S COVID-19 vaccine or a placebo. The chain joins TRBV7-3 to TRBJ2-1, with unresolved D. In DNA form, the CDR3 reads TGTGCCAGCAGCTTATTGGGCTCCTACAATGAGCAGTTCTTC. Translating gives CASSLLGSYNEQFF.